This entry concerns a single T cell receptor (beta chain). Clones were read by immunoSEQ multiplex PCR, and TCRdb kept only the in-frame ones, dropping some. The repertoire consists of some 250,000 clones, with roughly 91% occurring once and the leading ten covering 0.95% to 1%. The data were taken from a study of blood T cell repertoires in COVID-19. Overall study context: Researchers got acute and convalescent COVID-19 samples from the United States, Italy and Spain.

The receptor was isolated from a woman aged 40 to 55 who had recovered from COVID-19. The specimen was peripheral blood.

CDR3 region: CASSLGGRAAGELFF. CDR3 DNA sequence: TGTGCCAGCAGCCTTGGCGGGAGGGCTGCCGGGGAGCTGTTTTTT. The rearrangement uses TRBV5-8 and TRBJ2-2; TRBD2 aligns across 9 bases. Germline assignment: CDR1 SGHTS and CDR2 YDEGEE. With V trimmed by 4 bases and J by 6 bases, 7 bases remained unmatched. The CDR3 runs 15 residues.